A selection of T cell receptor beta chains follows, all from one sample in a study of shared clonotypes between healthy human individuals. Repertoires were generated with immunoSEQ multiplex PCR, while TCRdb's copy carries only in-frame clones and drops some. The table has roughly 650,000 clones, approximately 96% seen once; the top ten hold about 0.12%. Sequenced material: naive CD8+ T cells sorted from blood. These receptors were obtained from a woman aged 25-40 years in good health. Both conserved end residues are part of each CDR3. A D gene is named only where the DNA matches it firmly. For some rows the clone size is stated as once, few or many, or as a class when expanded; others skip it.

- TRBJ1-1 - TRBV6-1 CASSEALGRVNTEAFF TGTGCCAGCAGTGAAGCGCTCGGGAGGGTGAACACTGAAGCTTTCTTT
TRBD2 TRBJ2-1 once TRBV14 CASSQSSGGREYNEQFF TGTGCCAGCAGCCAAAGTTCCGGCGGGAGAGAATACAATGAGCAGTTCTTC
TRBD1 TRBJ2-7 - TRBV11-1 CASSLERRDREAYEQYF TGTGCCAGCAGCTTAGAGCGCCGGGACAGAGAAGCCTACGAGCAGTACTTC
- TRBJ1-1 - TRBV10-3 CAISESGSTEAFF TGTGCCATCAGTGAGTCAGGGAGCACTGAAGCTTTCTTT
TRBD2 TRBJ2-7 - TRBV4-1 CASSPIYSGRAVEQYF TGCGCCAGCAGCCCAATTTATAGCGGGAGGGCCGTCGAGCAGTACTTC
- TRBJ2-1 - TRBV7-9 CASTSGLEEQFF TGTGCCAGCACAAGTGGGTTGGAGGAGCAGTTCTTC
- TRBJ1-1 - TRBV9 CASSAEADSWNPFF TGTGCCAGCAGCGCAGAAGCCGACAGTTGGAATCCTTTCTTT
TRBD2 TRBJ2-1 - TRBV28 CAINSGSVNNEQFF TGTGCCATTAATAGCGGGAGTGTAAATAATGAGCAGTTCTTC
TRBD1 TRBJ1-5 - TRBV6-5 CASSYSNRGPQHF TGTGCCAGCAGTTACTCGAACAGGGGGCCCCAGCATTTT
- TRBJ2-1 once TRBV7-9 CASSLPKFPVYNEQFF TGTGCCAGCAGCCTCCCCAAATTTCCCGTATACAATGAGCAGTTCTTC
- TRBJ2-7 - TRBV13 CASSLTAAGRRGYEQYF TGTGCCAGCAGCTTAACGGCGGCCGGCCGGCGGGGATACGAGCAGTACTTC
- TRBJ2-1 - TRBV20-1 CSARFVDEQFF TGCAGTGCTAGATTTGTGGATGAGCAGTTCTTC
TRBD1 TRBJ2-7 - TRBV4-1 CASSLRDRGYEQYF TGCGCCAGCAGCCTCCGGGACAGGGGTTACGAGCAGTACTTC
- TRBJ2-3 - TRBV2 CASSSRSVYTDTQYF TGTGCCAGCAGTAGTCGTAGCGTTTACACAGATACGCAGTATTTT
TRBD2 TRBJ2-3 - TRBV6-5 CASSYAGDADTQYF TGTGCCAGCAGTTATGCGGGAGACGCAGATACGCAGTATTTT
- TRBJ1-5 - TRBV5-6 CASSLGGLSNQPQHF TGTGCCAGCAGCTTGGGGGGTTTGAGCAATCAGCCCCAGCATTTT
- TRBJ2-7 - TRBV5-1 CASSLDGHYEQYF TGCGCCAGCAGCTTGGACGGCCACTACGAGCAGTACTTC
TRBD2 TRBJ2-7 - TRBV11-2 CASSFGGAPYEQYF TGTGCCAGCAGCTTCGGGGGGGCCCCCTACGAGCAGTACTTC
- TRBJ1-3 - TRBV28 CASSLSLWWLASSGNTIYF TGTGCCAGCAGTTTAAGTCTTTGGTGGTTGGCATCCTCTGGAAACACCATATATTTT
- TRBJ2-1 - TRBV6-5 CASSSLPLGNEQFF TGTGCCAGCAGTTCCCTTCCGCTCGGTAATGAGCAGTTCTTC
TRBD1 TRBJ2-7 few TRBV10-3 CAISGTGYEQYF TGTGCCATCAGTGGGACAGGCTACGAGCAGTACTTC
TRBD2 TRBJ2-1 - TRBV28 CASSLGTSDEQFF TGTGCCAGCAGTTTGGGGACTAGCGATGAGCAGTTCTTC
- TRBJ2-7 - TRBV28 CASRPGFGYEQYF TGTGCCAGCAGGCCCGGGTTTGGCTACGAGCAGTACTTC
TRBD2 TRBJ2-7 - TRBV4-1 CASSQDPSGLTYEQYF TGCGCCAGCAGCCAAGATCCTAGCGGTCTCACCTACGAGCAGTACTTC
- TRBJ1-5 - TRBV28 CASKGWDIVSNQPQHF TGTGCCAGCAAGGGGTGGGATATAGTCAGCAATCAGCCCCAGCATTTT
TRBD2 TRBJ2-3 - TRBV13 CASSSPGLAGGGTDTQYF TGTGCCAGCAGCTCGCCGGGACTAGCGGGAGGGGGCACAGATACGCAGTATTTT
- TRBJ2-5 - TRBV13 CASSETGGGQETQYF TGTGCCAGCAGCGAGACTGGTGGGGGCCAAGAGACCCAGTACTTC
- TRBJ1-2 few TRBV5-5 CASSLAAYGYTF TGTGCCAGCAGCTTGGCGGCTTATGGCTACACCTTC
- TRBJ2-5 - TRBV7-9 CASSLGGSETQYF TGTGCCAGCAGCTTAGGAGGTTCGGAGACCCAGTACTTC
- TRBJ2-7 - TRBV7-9 CASSLRRDRYEQYF TGTGCCAGCAGCTTACGGCGGGACCGCTACGAGCAGTACTTC
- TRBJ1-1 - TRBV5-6 CASSLAGAVGFTEAFF TGTGCCAGCAGCTTGGCCGGAGCAGTAGGGTTCACTGAAGCTTTCTTT
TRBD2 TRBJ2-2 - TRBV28 CASRSGDTGELFF TGTGCCAGTCGTAGCGGGGACACCGGGGAGCTGTTTTTT
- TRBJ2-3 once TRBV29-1 CSVSPASPLDTQYF TGCAGCGTCTCCCCAGCGAGTCCACTAGATACGCAGTATTTT
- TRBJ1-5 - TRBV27 CASSYIGSNQPQHF TGTGCCAGCAGTTATATAGGAAGCAATCAGCCCCAGCATTTT
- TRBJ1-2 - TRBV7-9 CATPGDYGYTF TGTGCGACGCCGGGGGACTATGGCTACACCTTC
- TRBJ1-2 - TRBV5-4 CASTLRGAGAFYGYTF TGTGCCAGCACCCTTCGGGGGGCAGGGGCTTTCTATGGCTACACCTTC
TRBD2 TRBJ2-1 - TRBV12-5 CASGDGTSGEAVATREQFF TGTGCTAGTGGGGACGGGACTAGCGGGGAGGCGGTGGCTACAAGAGAGCAGTTCTTC
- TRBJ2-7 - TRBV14 CASSQGSGSLLYEQYF TGTGCCAGCAGCCAAGGTTCAGGGTCCCTTCTCTACGAGCAGTACTTC
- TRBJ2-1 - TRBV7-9 CASSLGSRVGQFF TGTGCCAGCAGCTTAGGTTCCAGGGTGGGGCAGTTCTTC
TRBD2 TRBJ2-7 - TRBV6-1 CASSLGSSGSYEQYF TGTGCCAGTTCCCTAGGGTCTAGCGGGAGTTACGAGCAGTACTTC
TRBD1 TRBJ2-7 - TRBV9 CASSNHPRDSGYEQYF TGTGCCAGCAGCAACCACCCAAGGGACAGCGGATACGAGCAGTACTTC
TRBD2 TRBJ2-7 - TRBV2 CASSGQSYEQYF TGTGCCAGTAGCGGGCAATCCTACGAGCAGTACTTC
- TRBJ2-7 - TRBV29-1 CSVEDRLNYEQYF TGCAGCGTTGAAGATCGGCTAAACTACGAGCAGTACTTC
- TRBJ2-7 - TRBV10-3 CAISEGHSYEQYF TGTGCCATCAGTGAGGGCCACTCCTACGAGCAGTACTTC
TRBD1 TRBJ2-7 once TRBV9 CASSVEDRGRGEQYF TGTGCCAGCAGCGTAGAGGACAGGGGAAGGGGTGAGCAGTACTTC
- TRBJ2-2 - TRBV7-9 CASSLMPGHRRSVGELFF TGTGCCAGCAGCTTAATGCCGGGCCATAGGAGATCGGTCGGGGAGCTGTTTTTT
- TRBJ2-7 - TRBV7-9 CASSPRMRSYEQYF TGTGCCAGCAGCCCCAGGATGCGGAGCTACGAGCAGTACTTC
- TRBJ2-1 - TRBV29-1 CSVVLRSELTYNEQFF TGCAGCGTTGTTTTGAGGTCAGAATTAACCTACAATGAGCAGTTCTTC
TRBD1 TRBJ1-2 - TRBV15 CATSRDLDRGKGIYGYTF TGTGCCACCAGCAGAGATCTTGACAGGGGTAAGGGGATCTATGGCTACACCTTC
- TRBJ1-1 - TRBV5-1 CASSLRGARNTEAFF TGCGCCAGCAGCTTGAGGGGGGCCCGGAACACTGAAGCTTTCTTT
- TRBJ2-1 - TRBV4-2 CASSQGLLGEYEQFF TGTGCCAGCAGCCAAGGCCTTCTAGGCGAGTATGAGCAGTTCTTC
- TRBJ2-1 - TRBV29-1 CSVDGVWNLEVGNEQFF TGCAGCGTTGATGGTGTCTGGAATCTGGAAGTCGGCAATGAGCAGTTCTTC
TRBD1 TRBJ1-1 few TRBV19 CASSPRDRENTEAFF TGTGCCAGTAGTCCTCGGGACAGGGAGAACACTGAAGCTTTCTTT
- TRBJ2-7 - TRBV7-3 CASSPRALYEQYF TGTGCCAGCAGCCCGCGGGCCCTCTACGAGCAGTACTTC